The T cell receptor (beta chain) described here comes from a study of cytotoxic CD8 clonotypes in ibrutinib-treated CLL. Study information: Averaging across samples gave roughly 260,000 productive templates and roughly 87,000 productive rearrangements.

With sequencing, the targeted depth ranged from 1 in 200,000 to 1 in 1 million T cells. Assay used: immunoSEQ multiplex PCR; TCRdb lists only in-frame clones, some missing. The sample shows about 50,000 clones, 57% of them seen only once. Turning to this clone: Antigen specificity is unknown.

Trimming pared 4 bases from V and 0 bases from J, leaving 14 bases between. The germline V gene encodes CDR1 SGHDN and CDR2 FVKESK. CDR3 length equals 16 residues. Study results and caveats: Public clonotypes were rare and shrank or held steady on treatment.

This TCR derives from a human donor with chronic lymphocytic leukemia. The chain couples TRBV14 to TRBJ2-3, with D maybe TRBD2 (6 bases). This specimen consisted of PBMCs, obtained after 24 months of ibrutinib treatment. The CDR3 nucleotides are TGTGCCAGCAGCCTCCACCTCAGCGGGAGCACAGATACGCAGTATTTT. Its translation is CASSLHLSGSTDTQYF.